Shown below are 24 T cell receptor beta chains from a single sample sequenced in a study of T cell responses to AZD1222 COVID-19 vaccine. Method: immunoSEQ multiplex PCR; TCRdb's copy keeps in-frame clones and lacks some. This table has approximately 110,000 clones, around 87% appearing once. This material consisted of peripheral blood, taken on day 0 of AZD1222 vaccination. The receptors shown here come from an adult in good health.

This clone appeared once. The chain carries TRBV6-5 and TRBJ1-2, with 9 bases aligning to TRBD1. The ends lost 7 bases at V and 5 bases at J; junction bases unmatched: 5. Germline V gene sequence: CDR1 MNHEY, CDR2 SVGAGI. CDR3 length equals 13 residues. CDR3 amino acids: CASTRTGVYGYTF. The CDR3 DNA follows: TGTGCCAGCACCAGGACAGGGGTATATGGCTACACCTTC.

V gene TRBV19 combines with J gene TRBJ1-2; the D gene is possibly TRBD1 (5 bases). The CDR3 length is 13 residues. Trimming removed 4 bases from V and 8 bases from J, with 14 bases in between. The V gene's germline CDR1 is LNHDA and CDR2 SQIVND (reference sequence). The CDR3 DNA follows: TGTGCCAGTAGTACGGACCCTCGGGGGGGCTACACCTTC. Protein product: CASSTDPRGGYTF.

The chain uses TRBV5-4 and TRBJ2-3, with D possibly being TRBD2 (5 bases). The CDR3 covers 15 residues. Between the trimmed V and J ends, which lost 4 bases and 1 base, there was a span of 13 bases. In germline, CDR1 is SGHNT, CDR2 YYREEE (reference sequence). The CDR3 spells CASSRSRGGTDTQYF. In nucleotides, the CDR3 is TGTGCCAGCAGCCGGTCTCGGGGTGGCACAGATACGCAGTATTTT.

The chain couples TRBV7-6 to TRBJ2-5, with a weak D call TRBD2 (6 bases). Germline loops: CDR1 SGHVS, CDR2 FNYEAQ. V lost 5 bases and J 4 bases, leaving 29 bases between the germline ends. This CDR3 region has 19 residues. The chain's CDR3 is CASSPRVGGAQRMRETQYF. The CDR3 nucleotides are TGTGCCAGCAGCCCCCGAGTTGGCGGGGCTCAACGGATGAGAGAGACCCAGTACTTC.

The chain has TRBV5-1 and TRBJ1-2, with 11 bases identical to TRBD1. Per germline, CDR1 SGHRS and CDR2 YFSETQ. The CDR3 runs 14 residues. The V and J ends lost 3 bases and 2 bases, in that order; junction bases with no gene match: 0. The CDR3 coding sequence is TGCGCCAGCAGCTGGGACAGGGGGAACTATGGCTACACCTTC. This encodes CASSWDRGNYGYTF.

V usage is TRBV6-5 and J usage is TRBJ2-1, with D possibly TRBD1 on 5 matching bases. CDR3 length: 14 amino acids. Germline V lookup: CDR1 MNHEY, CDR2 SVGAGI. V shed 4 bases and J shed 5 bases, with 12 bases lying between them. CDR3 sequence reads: CASSWGLPHNEQFF. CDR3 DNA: TGTGCCAGCAGTTGGGGCCTGCCCCACAATGAGCAGTTCTTC.

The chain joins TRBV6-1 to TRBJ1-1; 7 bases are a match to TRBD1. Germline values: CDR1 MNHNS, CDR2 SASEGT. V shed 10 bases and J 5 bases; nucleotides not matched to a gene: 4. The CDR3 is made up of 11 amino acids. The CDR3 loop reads CATTGATEAFF. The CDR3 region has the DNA TGTGCCACCACAGGGGCGACTGAAGCTTTCTTT.

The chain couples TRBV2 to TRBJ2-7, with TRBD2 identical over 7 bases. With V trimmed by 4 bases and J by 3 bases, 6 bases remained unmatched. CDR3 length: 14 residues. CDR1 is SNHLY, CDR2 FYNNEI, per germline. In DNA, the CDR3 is TGTGCCAGCAGTGTGGAGCGGGATCTCTACGAGCAGTACTTC. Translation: CASSVERDLYEQYF. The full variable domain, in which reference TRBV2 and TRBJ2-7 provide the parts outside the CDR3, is EPEVTQTPSHQVTQMGQEVILRCVPISNHLYFYWYRQILGQKVEFLVSFYNNEISEKSEIFDDQFSVERPDGSNFTLKIRSTKLEDSAMYFCASSVERDLYEQYFGPGTRLTVT.

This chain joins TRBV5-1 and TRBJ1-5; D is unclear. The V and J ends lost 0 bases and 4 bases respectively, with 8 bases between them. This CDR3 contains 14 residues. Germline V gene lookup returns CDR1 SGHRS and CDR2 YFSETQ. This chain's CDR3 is CASSLGHGNQPQHF. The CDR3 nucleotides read TGCGCCAGCAGCTTGGGACACGGGAATCAGCCCCAGCATTTT. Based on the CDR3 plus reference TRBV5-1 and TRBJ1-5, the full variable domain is KAGVTQTPRYLIKTRGQQVTLSCSPISGHRSVSWYQQTPGQGLQFLFEYFSETQRNKGNFPGRFSGRQFSNSRSEMNVSTLELGDSALYLCASSLGHGNQPQHFGDGTRLSIL.

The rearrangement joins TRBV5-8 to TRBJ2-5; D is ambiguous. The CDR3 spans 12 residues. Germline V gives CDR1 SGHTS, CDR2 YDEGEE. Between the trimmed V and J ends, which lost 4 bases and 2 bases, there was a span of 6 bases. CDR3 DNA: TGTGCCAGCAGCGTGTCACAAGAGACCCAGTACTTC. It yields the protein CASSVSQETQYF.

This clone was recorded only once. The CDR3 loop reads CASSMTQGSNEKLFF. The CDR3 nucleotides are TGTGCCAGCAGCATGACACAGGGTTCTAATGAAAAACTGTTTTTT. This sequence joins TRBV2 and TRBJ1-4; perhaps TRBD1 as D (6 bases). In germline, CDR1 is SNHLY, CDR2 FYNNEI. The CDR3 totals 15 residues. V lost 6 bases and J 3 bases, leaving 14 bases between the germline ends.

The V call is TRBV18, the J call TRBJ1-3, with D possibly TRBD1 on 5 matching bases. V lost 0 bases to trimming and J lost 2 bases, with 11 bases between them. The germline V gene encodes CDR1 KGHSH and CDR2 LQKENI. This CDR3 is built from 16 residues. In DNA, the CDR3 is TGTGCCAGCTCACCACCGCAGGGATGGCCTGGAAACACCATATATTTT. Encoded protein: CASSPPQGWPGNTIYF. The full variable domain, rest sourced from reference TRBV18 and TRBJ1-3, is NAGVMQNPRHLVRRRGQEARLRCSPMKGHSHVYWYRQLPEEGLKFMVYLQKENIIDESGMPKERFSAEFPKEGPSILRIQQVVRGDSAAYFCASSPPQGWPGNTIYFGEGSWLTVV.

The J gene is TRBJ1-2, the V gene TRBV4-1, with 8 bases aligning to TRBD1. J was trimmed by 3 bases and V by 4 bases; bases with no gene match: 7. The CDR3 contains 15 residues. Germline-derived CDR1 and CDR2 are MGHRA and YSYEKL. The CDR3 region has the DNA TGCGCCAGCAGCCCGCTGGACAGGGAGGACTATGGCTACACCTTC. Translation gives CASSPLDREDYGYTF.

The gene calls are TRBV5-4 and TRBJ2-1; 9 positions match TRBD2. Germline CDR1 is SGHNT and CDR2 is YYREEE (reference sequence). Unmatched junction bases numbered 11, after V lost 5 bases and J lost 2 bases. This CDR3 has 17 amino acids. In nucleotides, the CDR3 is TGTGCCAGCAGGTTGACTATAGGGACTAGCACCTACAATGAGCAGTTCTTC. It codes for CASRLTIGTSTYNEQFF.

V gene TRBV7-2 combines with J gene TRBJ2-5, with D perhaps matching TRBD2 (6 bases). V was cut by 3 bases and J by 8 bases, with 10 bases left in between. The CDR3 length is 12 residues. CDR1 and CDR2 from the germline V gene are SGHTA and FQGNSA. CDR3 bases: TGTGCCAGCAGCTTGGACGGGAGAACCCAGTACTTC. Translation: CASSLDGRTQYF.

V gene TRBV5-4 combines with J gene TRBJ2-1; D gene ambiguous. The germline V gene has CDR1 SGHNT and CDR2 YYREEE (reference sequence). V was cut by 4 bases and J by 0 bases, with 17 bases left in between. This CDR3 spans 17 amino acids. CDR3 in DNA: TGTGCCAGCAGCCTACAGACGGGTGGAAGCTCCTACAATGAGCAGTTCTTC. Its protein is CASSLQTGGSSYNEQFF.

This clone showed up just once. CDR3 coding DNA: TGTGCCACCAGTGACCCAAACAGGGGGGATGGCAATGAGCAGTTCTTC. Translated: CATSDPNRGDGNEQFF. This chain links TRBV24-1 with TRBJ2-1, with 8 bases matching TRBD1. Germline V gene lookup returns CDR1 KGHDR and CDR2 SFDVKD. V trimming: 4 bases; J trimming: 6 bases; junction bases outside the gene matches: 10. This CDR3 comprises 16 residues.

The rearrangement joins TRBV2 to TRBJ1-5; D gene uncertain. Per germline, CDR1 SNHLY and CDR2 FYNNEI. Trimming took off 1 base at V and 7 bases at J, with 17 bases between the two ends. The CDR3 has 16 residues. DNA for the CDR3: TGTGCCAGCAGTGAAGGAGACACGGGAATAGGGCAGCCCCAGCATTTT. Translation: CASSEGDTGIGQPQHF.

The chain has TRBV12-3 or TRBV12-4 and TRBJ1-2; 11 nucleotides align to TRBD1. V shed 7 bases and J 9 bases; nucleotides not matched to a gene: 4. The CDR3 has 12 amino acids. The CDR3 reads CASIGTGGSYTF. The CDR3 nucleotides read TGTGCCAGCATTGGGACAGGGGGGAGCTACACCTTC.

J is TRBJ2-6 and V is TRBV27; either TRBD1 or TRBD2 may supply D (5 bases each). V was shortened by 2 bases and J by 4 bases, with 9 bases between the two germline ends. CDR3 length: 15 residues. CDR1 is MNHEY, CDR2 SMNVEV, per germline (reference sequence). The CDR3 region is CASSLGGAGANVLTF. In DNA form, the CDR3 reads TGTGCCAGCAGTTTAGGGGGTGCCGGGGCCAACGTCCTGACTTTC.

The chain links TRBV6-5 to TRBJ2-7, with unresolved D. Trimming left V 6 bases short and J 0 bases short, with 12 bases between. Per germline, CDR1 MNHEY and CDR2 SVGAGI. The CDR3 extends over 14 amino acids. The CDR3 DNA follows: TGTGCCAGCAGCCTTACCGATATCTCCTACGAGCAGTACTTC. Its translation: CASSLTDISYEQYF.

The CDR3 protein is CASSLGGLGYTF. The DNA of the CDR3 is TGTGCCAGCAGCTTGGGGGGATTAGGCTACACCTTC. The gene calls are TRBV5-4 and TRBJ1-2; D gene uncertain. The CDR3 is made up of 12 amino acids. Trimming left V 0 bases short and J 8 bases short, with 8 bases between. The germline gives CDR1 SGHNT, CDR2 YYREEE (reference sequence).

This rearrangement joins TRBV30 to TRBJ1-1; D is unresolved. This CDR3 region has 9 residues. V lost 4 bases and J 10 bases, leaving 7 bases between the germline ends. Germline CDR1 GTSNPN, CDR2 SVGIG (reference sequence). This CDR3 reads CAWMEGAFF. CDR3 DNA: TGTGCCTGGATGGAGGGAGCTTTCTTT. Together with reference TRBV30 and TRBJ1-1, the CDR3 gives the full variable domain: SQTIHQWPATLVQPVGSPLSLECTVEGTSNPNLYWYRQAAGRGLQLLFYSVGIGQISSEVPQNLSASRPQDRQFILSSKKLLLSDSGFYLCAWMEGAFFGQGTRLTVV.

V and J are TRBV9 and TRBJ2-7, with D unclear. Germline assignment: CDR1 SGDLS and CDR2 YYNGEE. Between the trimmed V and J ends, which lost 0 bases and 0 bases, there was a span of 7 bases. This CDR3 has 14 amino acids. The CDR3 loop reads CASSVGADSYEQYF. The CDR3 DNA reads TGTGCCAGCAGCGTAGGGGCGGACTCCTACGAGCAGTACTTC. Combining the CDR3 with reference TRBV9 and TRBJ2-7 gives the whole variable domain DSGVTQTPKHLITATGQRVTLRCSPRSGDLSVYWYQQSLDQGLQFLIQYYNGEERAKGNILERFSAQQFPDLHSELNLSSLELGDSALYFCASSVGADSYEQYFGPGTRLTVT.